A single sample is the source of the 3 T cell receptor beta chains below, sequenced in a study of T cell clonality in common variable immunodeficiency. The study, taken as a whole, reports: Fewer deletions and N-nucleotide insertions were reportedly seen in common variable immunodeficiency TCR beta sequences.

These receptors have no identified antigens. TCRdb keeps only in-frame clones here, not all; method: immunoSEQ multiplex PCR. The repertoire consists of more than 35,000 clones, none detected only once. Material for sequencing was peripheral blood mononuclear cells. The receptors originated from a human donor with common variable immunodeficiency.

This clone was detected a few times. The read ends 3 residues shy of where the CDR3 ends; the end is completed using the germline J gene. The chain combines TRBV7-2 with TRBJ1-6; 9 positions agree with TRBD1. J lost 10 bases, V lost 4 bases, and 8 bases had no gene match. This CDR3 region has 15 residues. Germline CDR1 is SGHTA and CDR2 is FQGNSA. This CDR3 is CASSYGDREGSPLHF. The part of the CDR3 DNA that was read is TGTGCCAGCAGCTACGGGGACAGGGAAGGCTCACCC.

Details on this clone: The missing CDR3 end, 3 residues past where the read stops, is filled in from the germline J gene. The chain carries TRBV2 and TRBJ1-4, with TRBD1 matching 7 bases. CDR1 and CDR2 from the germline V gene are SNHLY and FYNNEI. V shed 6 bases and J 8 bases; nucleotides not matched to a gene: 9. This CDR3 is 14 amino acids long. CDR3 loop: CASRLQGIEEKLFF. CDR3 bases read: TGTGCCAGCAGGCTACAGGGGATCGAGGAAAAA. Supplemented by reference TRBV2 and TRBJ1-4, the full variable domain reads EPEVTQTPSHQVTQMGQEVILRCVPISNHLYFYWYRQILGQKVEFLVSFYNNEISEKSEIFDDQFSVERPDGSNFTLKIRSTKLEDSAMYFCASRLQGIEEKLFFGSGTQLSVL.

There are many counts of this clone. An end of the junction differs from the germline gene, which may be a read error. The CDR3 protein is CSARGALSGRADTQYF. The covered CDR3 bases are TGCAGTGCGAGAGGGGCATTGAGCGGGAGGGCAGATACG. The chain carries TRBV20-1 and TRBJ2-3; 10 bases are shared with TRBD2. The read ends 3 residues shy of where the CDR3 ends; the end is completed using the germline J gene. Germline CDR1 is DFQATT and CDR2 is SNEGSKA (reference sequence). This CDR3 region has 16 residues.